Each of the 26 T cell receptor beta chains below was sequenced from the same sample in a study of shared clonotypes between healthy human individuals (dated by TCRdb to about 2020). The library was generated by the immunoSEQ multiplex PCR assay. TCRdb took over this immuneACCESS table, retaining in-frame rearrangements with V and J assigned. Such tables are incomplete; in checked studies, under half of the missing clones stem from an unresolved V gene, and the remainder is unexplained. The sample table shows 780,000 or so clones, and roughly 72% are seen once. Under 2% of the sample is taken by the ten largest. The specimen was memory CD4+ T cells sorted from blood. What this sample's cell subset or site label stands for: CD45RA-negative fraction. These receptors all stem from a woman in her 30s in good health.

V usage is TRBV28 and J usage is TRBJ1-4; tentatively, D is TRBD1 (5 bases). CDR3 size: 14 residues. V lost 7 bases to trimming and J lost 5 bases, with 14 bases between them. Germline loops: CDR1 MDHEN, CDR2 SYDVKM. The CDR3 region is CASTLGRVNEKLFF. CDR3 sequence (DNA): TGTGCCAGCACCCTCGGCAGGGTGAATGAAAAACTGTTTTTT. The full variable domain, rest sourced from reference TRBV28 and TRBJ1-4, is DVKVTQSSRYLVKRTGEKVFLECVQDMDHENMFWYRQDPGLGLRLIYFSYDVKMKEKGDIPEGYSVSREKKERFSLILESASTNQTSMYLCASTLGRVNEKLFFGSGTQLSVL.

The CDR3 is CASSPTGTRPNNEQFF. The DNA for the CDR3 is TGTGCCAGCAGCCCCACCGGGACTAGACCAAACAATGAGCAGTTCTTC. The chain combines TRBV7-6 with TRBJ2-1; 8 bases line up with TRBD2. The CDR3 is 16 amino acids. Germline loops: CDR1 SGHVS, CDR2 FNYEAQ. J gave up 5 bases and V 5 bases, and 11 bases lay outside the gene matches.

On this clone: This specimen includes other DNA sequences encoding the same CDR3. This chain connects TRBV19 to TRBJ2-3; D is uncertain. CDR1 is LNHDA and CDR2 is SQIVND in the germline V gene (reference sequence). The ends were cut back, 3 bases at V and 2 bases at J, with 6 bases in the middle. CDR3 size: 13 residues. CDR3 sequence reads: CASSIRDTDTQYF. The CDR3, as DNA: TGTGCCAGTAGTATTAGGGACACAGATACGCAGTATTTT.

The genes are TRBV27 and TRBJ1-4; D perhaps matches TRBD1 (5 bases). Germline V gene lookup returns CDR1 MNHEY and CDR2 SMNVEV (reference sequence). Trimming took off 0 bases at V and 3 bases at J, with 8 bases between the two ends. The CDR3 runs to 15 residues. The CDR3 sequence is CASSLSGGPNEKLFF. CDR3 coding DNA: TGTGCCAGCAGTTTATCGGGGGGTCCTAATGAAAAACTGTTTTTT.

In this sample, this clone turned up a few times. The chain links TRBV19 to TRBJ1-1; TRBD1 matches at 8 bases. CDR3 size: 15 residues. The J segment lost 1 base and the V segment lost 5 bases, leaving 6 bases of the junction unmatched. CDR1 is LNHDA, CDR2 SQIVND, per germline (reference sequence). The CDR3 sequence is CASSETGASNTEAFF. Written as DNA, the CDR3 is TGTGCCAGTAGTGAGACAGGGGCCTCGAACACTGAAGCTTTCTTT.

The rearrangement links TRBV29-1 to TRBJ2-7, with TRBD2 matching over 7 bases. Germline CDR1 and CDR2: SQVTM and ANQGSEA. This CDR3 contains 14 residues. V lost 0 bases, J lost 5 bases, and 7 bases stayed unmatched. CDR3 residues: CSVEDPDAGDEQYF. The DNA for the CDR3 is TGCAGCGTTGAAGATCCTGACGCGGGGGACGAGCAGTACTTC.

The CDR3 protein is CASSARAGSTDTQYF. The CDR3 DNA follows: TGTGCCAGCAGTGCAAGAGCGGGAAGCACAGATACGCAGTATTTT. The gene calls are TRBV6-5 and TRBJ2-3; TRBD2 aligns across 7 bases. With V trimmed by 5 bases and J by 0 bases, 5 bases remained unmatched. The CDR3 extends over 15 amino acids. The germline CDR1 and CDR2 sequences are MNHEY and SVGAGI.

The chain recombines TRBV10-1 with TRBJ2-5, with D possibly TRBD2 on 6 matching bases. Trimming took 2 bases from V and 7 from J, leaving 14 bases between them. The CDR3 is made up of 14 amino acids. The germline CDR1 and CDR2 sequences are WNHNN and SYGVQD (reference sequence). The CDR3 coding sequence is TGCGCCAGCAGTGAGGGGCCGCCGGAGGGGACCCAGTACTTC. This encodes CASSEGPPEGTQYF.

This chain links TRBV7-6 with TRBJ1-5, with D unresolved. Trimming left V 1 base short and J 7 bases short, with 8 bases between. The germline CDR1 and CDR2 sequences are SGHVS and FNYEAQ. The length of the CDR3 is 13 residues. DNA of the CDR3: TGTGCCAGCAGCTTAGACCACGGCCAGCCCCAGCATTTT. Residues: CASSLDHGQPQHF.

The chain employs TRBV6-4 and TRBJ1-2, with D hard to call. Trimming stripped 3 bases from V and 6 bases from J, with 8 bases between. The germline V gene has CDR1 MRHNA and CDR2 SNTAGT. CDR3 length: 12 residues. Here the CDR3 DNA reads TGTGCCAGCAGTGATCGGCTTGATGGCTACACCTTC. It codes for CASSDRLDGYTF.

J is TRBJ2-3 and V is TRBV11-3; TRBD1 is a possible D gene (5 bases). V was pared by 5 bases and J by 3 bases, with 18 bases between. The CDR3 totals 16 residues. CDR1 and CDR2 from the germline V gene are SGHNT and YENEEA. The CDR3 here is CASSLGHNDGTDTQYF. The DNA of the CDR3 is TGTGCCAGCAGCCTCGGACATAATGATGGGACAGATACGCAGTATTTT.

The chain carries TRBV5-1 and TRBJ2-1, with 8 nucleotides matching TRBD2. V was pared by 4 bases and J by 1 base, with 7 bases of the junction left unmatched. Germline CDR1 is SGHRS and CDR2 is YFSETQ. This CDR3 has 16 residues. The CDR3 region has the DNA TGCGCCAGCAGCGGGTGGACTAGCCGATCCTACAATGAGCAGTTCTTC. Amino acid sequence: CASSGWTSRSYNEQFF.

V and J are TRBV18 and TRBJ2-7; 13 bases line up with TRBD2. CDR1 is KGHSH, CDR2 LQKENI, per germline. The V gene end was trimmed by 6 bases and the J gene end by 9 bases; junction bases not matched to a gene: 8. The CDR3 covers 14 residues. The CDR3 nucleotides are TGTGCCAGCTCTCAAGGGACTAGCGGGAAGGGGCAGTACTTC. Protein product: CASSQGTSGKGQYF.

This chain links TRBV4-1 with TRBJ1-1; 7 bases are a match to TRBD1. V trimming: 2 bases; J trimming: 1 base; junction bases outside the gene matches: 7. CDR3 length equals 16 residues. CDR1 is MGHRA and CDR2 is YSYEKL in the germline V gene. The CDR3 region has the DNA TGCGCCAGCAGCCAACCTCCACAGGGGAGGAACACTGAAGCTTTCTTT. Translation: CASSQPPQGRNTEAFF.

The chain combines TRBV29-1 with TRBJ1-5; D unclear. The CDR3 covers 14 residues. Looked up from germline, CDR1 is SQVTM and CDR2 is ANQGSEA. The V end lost 7 bases, the J end lost 0 bases, and 13 bases lay between the germline ends. The CDR3 protein is CSATPTDSNQPQHF. The CDR3 nucleotides are TGCAGCGCCACTCCGACGGATAGCAATCAGCCCCAGCATTTT.

The rearrangement links TRBV21-1 to TRBJ2-1; the DNA was not used to check the table's D call, TRBD2. TRBV21-1 is designated a pseudogene. The CDR3 spans 17 residues. CDR3 in amino acids: CASRGFSPGLACNEQFF. CDR3 DNA: TGTGCCAGCCGCGGCTTCTCTCCGGGACTAGCGTGTAATGAGCAGTTCTTC.

A single count supports this clone. The chain couples TRBV29-1 to TRBJ2-1, with 10 nucleotides matching TRBD2. The V gene end was trimmed by 1 base and the J gene end by 5 bases; junction bases not matched to a gene: 11. The CDR3 consists of 17 residues. Germline CDR1 SQVTM, CDR2 ANQGSEA. As DNA, the CDR3 is TGCAGCGTTGAAGCTTACAAATCGGGACTAGCGAACAATGAGCAGTTCTTC. This sequence encodes CSVEAYKSGLANNEQFF.

The rearrangement links TRBV5-1 to TRBJ1-2, with unresolved D. This CDR3 comprises 14 residues. Germline CDR1 is SGHRS and CDR2 is YFSETQ. The V gene lost 0 bases and the J gene lost 4 bases, with 10 bases spanning the gap. This CDR3 reads CASSLGESRYGYTF. CDR3 coding DNA: TGCGCCAGCAGCTTGGGAGAATCTCGCTATGGCTACACCTTC.

CDR3 sequence: CASSRTQGSSTDTQYF. The CDR3 nucleotides are TGTGCCAGCTCCCGAACACAGGGGTCGAGCACAGATACGCAGTATTTT. The rearrangement links TRBV18 to TRBJ2-3; 7 nucleotides agree with TRBD1. The CDR3 covers 16 residues. Germline V CDR1 and CDR2: KGHSH, LQKENI. After removal of 6 bases from V and 0 bases from J, the junction contained 9 bases not matched to a gene. Combining the CDR3 with reference TRBV18 and TRBJ2-3 gives the whole variable domain NAGVMQNPRHLVRRRGQEARLRCSPMKGHSHVYWYRQLPEEGLKFMVYLQKENIIDESGMPKERFSAEFPKEGPSILRIQQVVRGDSAAYFCASSRTQGSSTDTQYFGPGTRLTVL.

This chain links TRBV19 with TRBJ2-5; 7 bases are a match to TRBD1. Germline CDR1 LNHDA, CDR2 SQIVND (reference sequence). The CDR3 totals 16 residues. With 6 bases clipped from V and 5 bases from J, the junction kept 15 bases outside the gene matches. The CDR3 coding sequence is TGTGCCAGTAGCGCTAGGAGGACAGGTCCTACCGAGACCCAGTACTTC. This encodes CASSARRTGPTETQYF.

This sequence joins TRBV4-1 and TRBJ2-5; the D gene is possibly TRBD2 (6 bases). The DNA matches TRBJ2-7 better at its end, which makes the J call doubtful. The CDR3 runs to 14 residues. From germline, CDR1 is MGHRA and CDR2 YSYEKL. This CDR3 reads CASSHQLSGYEQYF. The DNA for the CDR3 is TGCGCCAGCAGCCACCAGCTTAGCGGCTACGAGCAGTACTTC.

V usage is TRBV7-9 and J usage is TRBJ1-2; 7 bases agree with TRBD1. The junction had 6 bases not matched to a gene; V was cut back by 3 bases and J by 2 bases. The CDR3 spans 15 residues. Germline CDR1 SEHNR, CDR2 FQNEAQ (reference sequence). The CDR3 DNA reads TGTGCCAGCAGCTTTCCTCCGGGACAGAACTATGGCTACACCTTC. This sequence encodes CASSFPPGQNYGYTF.

This clone was picked up many times. The chain employs TRBV11-2 and TRBJ1-1; no clear D. CDR1 is SGHAT and CDR2 is FQNNGV in the germline V gene. V shed 10 bases and J shed 8 bases, with 5 bases lying between them. This CDR3 comprises 8 residues. CDR3 nucleotide sequence: TGTGCCAAAGTCGAAGCTTTCTTT. This sequence encodes CAKVEAFF.

The CDR3 spells CASSLARGRSKNIQYF. For the CDR3, the DNA is TGTGCCAGCAGCTTAGCACGGGGGCGCTCCAAAAACATTCAGTACTTC. This chain links TRBV7-9 with TRBJ2-4; D might be TRBD1 or TRBD2, each matching 6 bases. The CDR3 loop spans 16 amino acids. The V and J ends lost 0 bases and 2 bases respectively, with 11 bases between them. CDR1 SEHNR and CDR2 FQNEAQ come from the germline V gene (reference sequence).

The rearrangement links TRBV9 to TRBJ2-5, with D unclear. The CDR3 consists of 13 residues. Germline V lookup: CDR1 SGDLS, CDR2 YYNGEE. The V gene lost 0 bases and the J gene lost 5 bases, with 8 bases spanning the gap. The CDR3 reads CASSVGFGETQYF. The CDR3 DNA follows: TGTGCCAGCAGCGTAGGTTTTGGGGAGACCCAGTACTTC.

The chain recombines TRBV7-6 with TRBJ1-5, with D uncertain. Germline V gives CDR1 SGHVS, CDR2 FNYEAQ. Trimming took off 5 bases at V and 4 bases at J, with 9 bases between the two ends. This CDR3 contains 13 residues. DNA of the CDR3: TGTGCCAGCAGCCTAGGACGGAATCAGCCCCAGCATTTT. Amino acids: CASSLGRNQPQHF.